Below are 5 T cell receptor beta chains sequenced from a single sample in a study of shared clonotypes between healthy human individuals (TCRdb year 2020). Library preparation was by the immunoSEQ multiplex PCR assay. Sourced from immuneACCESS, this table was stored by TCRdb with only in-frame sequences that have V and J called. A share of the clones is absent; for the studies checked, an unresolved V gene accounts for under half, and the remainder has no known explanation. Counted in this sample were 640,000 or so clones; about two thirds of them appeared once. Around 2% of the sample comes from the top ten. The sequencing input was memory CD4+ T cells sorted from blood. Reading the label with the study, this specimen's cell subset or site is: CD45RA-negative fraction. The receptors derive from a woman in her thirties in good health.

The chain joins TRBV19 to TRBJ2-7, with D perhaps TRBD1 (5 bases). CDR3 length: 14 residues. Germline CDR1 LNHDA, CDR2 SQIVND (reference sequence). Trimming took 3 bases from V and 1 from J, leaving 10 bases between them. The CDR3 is CASSIRVSSYEQYF. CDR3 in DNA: TGTGCCAGTAGTATCAGGGTTTCGTCCTACGAGCAGTACTTC. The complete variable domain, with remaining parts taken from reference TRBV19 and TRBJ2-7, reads DGGITQSPKYLFRKEGQNVTLSCEQNLNHDAMYWYRQDPGQGLRLIYYSQIVNDFQKGDIAEGYSVSREKKESFPLTVTSAQKNPTAFYLCASSIRVSSYEQYFGPGTRLTVT.

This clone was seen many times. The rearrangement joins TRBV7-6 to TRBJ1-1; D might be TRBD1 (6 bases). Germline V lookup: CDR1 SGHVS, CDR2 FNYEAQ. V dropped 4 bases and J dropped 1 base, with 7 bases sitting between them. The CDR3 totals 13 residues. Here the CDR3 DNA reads TGTGCCAGCAGCTGGGGACAGAACACTGAAGCTTTCTTT. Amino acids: CASSWGQNTEAFF.

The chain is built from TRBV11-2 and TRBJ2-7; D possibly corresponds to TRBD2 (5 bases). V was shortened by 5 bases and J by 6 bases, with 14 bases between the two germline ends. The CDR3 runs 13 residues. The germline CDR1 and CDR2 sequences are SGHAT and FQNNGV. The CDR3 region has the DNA TGTGCCAGCAGCCCAAGAGGGCTAGGCGAGCAGTACTTC. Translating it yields CASSPRGLGEQYF.

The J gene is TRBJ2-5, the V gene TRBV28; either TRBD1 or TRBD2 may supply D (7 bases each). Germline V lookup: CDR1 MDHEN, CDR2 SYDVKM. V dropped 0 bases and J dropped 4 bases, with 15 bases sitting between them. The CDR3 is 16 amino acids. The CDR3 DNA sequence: TGTGCCAGCAGTTTATGGGGGGGGACAGCGTTAGAGACCCAGTACTTC. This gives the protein CASSLWGGTALETQYF.

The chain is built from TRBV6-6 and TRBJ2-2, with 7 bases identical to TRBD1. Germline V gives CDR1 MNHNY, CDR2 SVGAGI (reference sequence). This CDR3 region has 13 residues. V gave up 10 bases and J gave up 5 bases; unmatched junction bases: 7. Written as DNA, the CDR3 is TGTGCCACTCAGGGGGTGAGAACCGGGGAGCTGTTTTTT. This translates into CATQGVRTGELFF.